The table lists the clone carrying this TCR beta chain with many counts. The source of the sample is a study of T cells in Graves' hyperthyroidism and ophthalmopathy. The investigators amplified TCR beta CDR3 regions from RNA transcripts. A set of HTBI primers served as the primers for a first-round RT-PCR of the TCR CDR3. TCRdb redid the calling of the multiplex PCR reads with MiXCR, one entry per CDR3 protein. The repertoire includes under 400,000 distinct CDR3 sequences, around 25% of them detected once, and over 70% sits in the top ten. The CDR3 length is 10 residues. Between the trimmed V and J ends, which lost 4 bases and 8 bases, there was a span of 6 bases. In germline, CDR1 is SNHLY, CDR2 FYNNEI.

The sample was blood. The chain uses TRBV2 and TRBJ2-7, with D unresolved. This clonotype originated in a man aged 50-60 years with Graves' hyperthyroidism. CDR3 protein: CASSGTQQYF. The CDR3 DNA sequence: TGTGCCAGCAGTGGCACCCAGCAGTACTTC.